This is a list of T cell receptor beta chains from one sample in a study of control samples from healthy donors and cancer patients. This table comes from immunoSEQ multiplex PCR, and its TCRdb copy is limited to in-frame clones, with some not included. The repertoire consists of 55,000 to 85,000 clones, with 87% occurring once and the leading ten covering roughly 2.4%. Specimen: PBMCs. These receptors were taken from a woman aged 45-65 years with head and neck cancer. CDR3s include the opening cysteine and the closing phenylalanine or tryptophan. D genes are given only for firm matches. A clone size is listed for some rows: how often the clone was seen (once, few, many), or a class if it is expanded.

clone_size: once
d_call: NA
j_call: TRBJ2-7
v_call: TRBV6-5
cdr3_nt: TGTGCCAGCAGTCTAAGCTCCTACGAGCAGTACTTC
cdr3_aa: CASSLSSYEQYF

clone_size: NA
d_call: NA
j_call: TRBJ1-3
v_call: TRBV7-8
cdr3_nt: TGTGCCAGCAGCCGCTCTGTACAGCGCTCTGGAAACACCATATATTTT
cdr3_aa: CASSRSVQRSGNTIYF

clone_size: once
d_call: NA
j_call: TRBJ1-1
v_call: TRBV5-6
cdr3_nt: TGTGCCAGCACCCTCGGTCCTGTGAACACTGAAGCTTTCTTT
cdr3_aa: CASTLGPVNTEAFF

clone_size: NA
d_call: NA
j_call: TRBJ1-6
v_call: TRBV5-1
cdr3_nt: TGCGCCAGCAGTCGAGATGGGGTTCAGTCACCCCTCCACTTT
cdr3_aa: CASSRDGVQSPLHF

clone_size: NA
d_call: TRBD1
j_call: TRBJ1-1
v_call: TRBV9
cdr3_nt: TGTGCCAGCAGCATACAGGGGGGGAGCACTGAAGCTTTCTTT
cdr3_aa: CASSIQGGSTEAFF

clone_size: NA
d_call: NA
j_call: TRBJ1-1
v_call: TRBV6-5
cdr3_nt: TGTGCCAGCAGTTACAGACGGCCCGTTTACAACACTGAAGCTTTCTTT
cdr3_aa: CASSYRRPVYNTEAFF

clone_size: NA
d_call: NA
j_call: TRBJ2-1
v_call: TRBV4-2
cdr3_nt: TGTGCCAGCAGCCAAGATTGGGCTAGTCCCTACAATGAGCAGTTCTTC
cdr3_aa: CASSQDWASPYNEQFF

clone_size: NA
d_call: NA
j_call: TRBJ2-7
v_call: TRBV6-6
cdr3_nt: TGTGCCAGCAGTTATAGGGGATCTCCCTACGAGCAGTACTTC
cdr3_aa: CASSYRGSPYEQYF

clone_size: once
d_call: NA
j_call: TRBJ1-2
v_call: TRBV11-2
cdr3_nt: TGTGCCAGCAGCTTATCGTTGAAATATGGCTACACCTTC
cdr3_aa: CASSLSLKYGYTF

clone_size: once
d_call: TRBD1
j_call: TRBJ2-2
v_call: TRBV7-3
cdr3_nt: TGTGCCAGCAGCCGTTGGACAGGGGAGACCGTCGGGGAGCTGTTTTTT
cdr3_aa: CASSRWTGETVGELFF

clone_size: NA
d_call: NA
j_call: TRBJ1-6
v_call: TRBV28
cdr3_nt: TGTGCCAGCGCCGATAGTACAGGGAATAATTCACCCCTCCACTTT
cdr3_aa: CASADSTGNNSPLHF

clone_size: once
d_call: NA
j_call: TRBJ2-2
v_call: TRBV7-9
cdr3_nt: TGTGCCAGCAGCCCCGCCCCGCCCCTAGACACCGGGGAGCTGTTTTTT
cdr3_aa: CASSPAPPLDTGELFF

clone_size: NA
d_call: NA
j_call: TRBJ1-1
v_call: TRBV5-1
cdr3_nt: TGCGCCAGCAGCTTGAGGGGACTGGGGGCAGGGAACACTGAAGCTTTCTTT
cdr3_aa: CASSLRGLGAGNTEAFF

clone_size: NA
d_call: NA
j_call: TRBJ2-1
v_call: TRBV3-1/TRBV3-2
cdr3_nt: TGTGCCAGCAGCCTGGGACACGACAATGAGCAGTTCTTC
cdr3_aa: CASSLGHDNEQFF

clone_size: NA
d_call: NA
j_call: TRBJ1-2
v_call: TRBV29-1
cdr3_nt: TGCAGCGTTGAAGAGGCGAGCTATGGCTACACCTTC
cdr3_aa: CSVEEASYGYTF

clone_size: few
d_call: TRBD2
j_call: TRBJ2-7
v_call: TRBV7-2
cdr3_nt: TGTGCCAGCAGCTTTAGCGGGGGGGTTTCCTACGAGCAGTACTTC
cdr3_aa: CASSFSGGVSYEQYF

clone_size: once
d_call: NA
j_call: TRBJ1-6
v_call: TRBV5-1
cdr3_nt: TGCGCCAGCAGCTTGGTTGGCCAGGCCATGGAATCACCCCTCCACTTT
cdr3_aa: CASSLVGQAMESPLHF

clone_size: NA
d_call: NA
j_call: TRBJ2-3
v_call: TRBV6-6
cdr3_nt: TGTGCCAGCAGTTACTCCAGCGACACAGATACGCAGTATTTT
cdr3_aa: CASSYSSDTDTQYF

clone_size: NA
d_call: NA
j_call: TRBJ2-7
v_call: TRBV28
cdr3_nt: TGTGCCAGCAGTTTCCGCGGGGCCACCTACGAGCAGTACTTC
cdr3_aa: CASSFRGATYEQYF

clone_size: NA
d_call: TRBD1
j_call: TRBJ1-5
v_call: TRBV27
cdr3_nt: TGTGCCAGCAGTCCGCGTGGACAGGGTCGGGATCAGCCCCAGCATTTT
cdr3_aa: CASSPRGQGRDQPQHF

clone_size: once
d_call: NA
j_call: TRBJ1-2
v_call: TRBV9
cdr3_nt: TGTGCCAGCAGCGTAGGGGCCAGGGGAGGCGGTGGCTACACCTTC
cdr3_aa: CASSVGARGGGGYTF

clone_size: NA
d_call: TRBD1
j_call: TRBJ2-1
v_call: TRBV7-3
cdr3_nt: TGTGCCAGCAGCCCATCCCTGACAGGGGAAGTGCAGTTCTTC
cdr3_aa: CASSPSLTGEVQFF

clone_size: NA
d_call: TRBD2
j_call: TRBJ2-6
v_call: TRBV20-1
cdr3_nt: TGCAGTGCTAGTGGGCGGGGGGCCCCACTCTCTGGGGCCAACGTCCTGACTTTC
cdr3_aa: CSASGRGAPLSGANVLTF

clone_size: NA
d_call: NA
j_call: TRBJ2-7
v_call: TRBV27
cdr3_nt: TGTGCCAGCAGTTTAGAACAGGGCTACGAGCAGTACTTC
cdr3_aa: CASSLEQGYEQYF

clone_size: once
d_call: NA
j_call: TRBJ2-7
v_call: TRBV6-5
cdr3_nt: TGTGCCAGCAGTTACGAGGGGGAAATCTACGAGCAGTACTTC
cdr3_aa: CASSYEGEIYEQYF

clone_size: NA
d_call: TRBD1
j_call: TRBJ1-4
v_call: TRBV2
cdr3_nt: TGTGCCAGCAGCCCCGTCCCGGGACAGGGATCGGTGTTTTTT
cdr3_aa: CASSPVPGQGSVFF

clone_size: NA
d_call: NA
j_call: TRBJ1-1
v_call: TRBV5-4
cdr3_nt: TGTGCCAGCAGCGAAGGACAGTTATCAAACACTGAAGCTTTCTTT
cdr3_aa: CASSEGQLSNTEAFF

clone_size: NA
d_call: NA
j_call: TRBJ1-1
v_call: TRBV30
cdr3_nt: TGTGCCTGGAACAGGGTGACGACTGAAGCTTTCTTT
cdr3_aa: CAWNRVTTEAFF

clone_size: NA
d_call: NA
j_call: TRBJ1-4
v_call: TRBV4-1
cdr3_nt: TGCGCCAGCAGCCAAATAGGGGGGACTAATGAAAAACTGTTTTTT
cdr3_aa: CASSQIGGTNEKLFF

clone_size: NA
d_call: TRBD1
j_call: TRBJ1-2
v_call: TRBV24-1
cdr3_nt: TGTGCCACCAGTGACGGGACAGGCCCCTCGGCTGGCTACACCTTC
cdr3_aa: CATSDGTGPSAGYTF

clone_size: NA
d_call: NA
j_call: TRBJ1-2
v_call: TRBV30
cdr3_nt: TGTGCCTGGAGTGATCGGGGGCTAGGCTATGGCTACACCTTC
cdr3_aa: CAWSDRGLGYGYTF

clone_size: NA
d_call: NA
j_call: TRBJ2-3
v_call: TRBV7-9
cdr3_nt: TGTGCCAGCAGCTTAGGGGGCAGGACTAGCACAGATACGCAGTATTTT
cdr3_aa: CASSLGGRTSTDTQYF

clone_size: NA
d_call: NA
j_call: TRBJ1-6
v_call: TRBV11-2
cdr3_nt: TGTGCCAGCAGCTTAGACGTCGGGGCTAATTCACCCCTCCACTTT
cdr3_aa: CASSLDVGANSPLHF

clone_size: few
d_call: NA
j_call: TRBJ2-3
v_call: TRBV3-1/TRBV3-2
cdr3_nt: TGTGCCAGCAAAGCGGACTTAAGCACAGATACGCAGTATTTT
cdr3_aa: CASKADLSTDTQYF

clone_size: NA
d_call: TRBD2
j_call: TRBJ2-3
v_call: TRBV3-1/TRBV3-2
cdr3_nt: TGTGCCAGCAGCGTACTAGCGGGGGGCGCAGATACGCAGTATTTT
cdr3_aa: CASSVLAGGADTQYF

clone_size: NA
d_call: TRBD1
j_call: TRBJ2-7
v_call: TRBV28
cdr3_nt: TGTGCCAGCACCACGACAGGGGCAGGCTACGAGCAGTACTTC
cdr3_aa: CASTTTGAGYEQYF

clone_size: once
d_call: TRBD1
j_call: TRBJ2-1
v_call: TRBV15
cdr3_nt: TGTGCCACCAGCAGAGGTGCACAGGGGATGAATGAGCAGTTCTTC
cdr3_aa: CATSRGAQGMNEQFF

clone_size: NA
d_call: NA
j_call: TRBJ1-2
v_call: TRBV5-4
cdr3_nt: TGTGCCAGCACCTTACAGGGAGCGCTCTATGGCTACACCTTC
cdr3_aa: CASTLQGALYGYTF

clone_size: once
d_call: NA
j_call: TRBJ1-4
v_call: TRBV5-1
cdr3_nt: TGCGCCAGCAGCTTGGGGACGTCTAATGAAAAACTGTTTTTT
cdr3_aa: CASSLGTSNEKLFF

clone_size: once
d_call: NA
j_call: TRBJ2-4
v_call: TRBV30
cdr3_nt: TGTGCCTGGAGCAAACAGGCTAACATTCAGTACTTC
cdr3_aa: CAWSKQANIQYF

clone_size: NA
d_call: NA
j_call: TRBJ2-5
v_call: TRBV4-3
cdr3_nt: TGCGCCAGCAGCCAAGATTGGGGGGTGGAGACCCAGTACTTC
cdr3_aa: CASSQDWGVETQYF

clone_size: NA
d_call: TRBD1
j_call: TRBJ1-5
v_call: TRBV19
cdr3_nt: TGTGCCAGTAGAAAGACAGGGGACAATCAGCCCCAGCATTTT
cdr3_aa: CASRKTGDNQPQHF

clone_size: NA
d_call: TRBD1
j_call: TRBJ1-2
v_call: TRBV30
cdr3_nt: TGTGCCTGGAGTGTGAGACAGGGTTGGGGCTACACCTTC
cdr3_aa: CAWSVRQGWGYTF

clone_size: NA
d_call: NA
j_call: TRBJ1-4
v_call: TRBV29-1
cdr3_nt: TGCAGCGTATGGGGTGTGGGTGAAAAACTGTTTTTT
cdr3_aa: CSVWGVGEKLFF

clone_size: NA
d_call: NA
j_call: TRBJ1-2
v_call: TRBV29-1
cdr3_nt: TGCAGCGTTGACGGCTTGGATAGCATAAATGGCTACACCTTC
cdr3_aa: CSVDGLDSINGYTF

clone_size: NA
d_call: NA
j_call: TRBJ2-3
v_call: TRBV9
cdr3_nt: TGTGCCAGCAGCGTAGGGGGGGCCCGCACAGATACGCAGTATTTT
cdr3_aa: CASSVGGARTDTQYF